The rows below give T cell receptor beta chains drawn from one sample of a study of T cell responses to AZD1222 COVID-19 vaccine. Generated by immunoSEQ multiplex PCR, the TCRdb table keeps only in-frame clones and is missing some. The sample lists tens of thousands of clones; 90% were seen once. The sequencing here drew on peripheral blood, taken 28 days after the second AZD1222 dose. All receptors derive from an adult who received the AZD1222 COVID-19 vaccine. CDR3s include the opening cysteine and the closing phenylalanine or tryptophan. The D gene is left open where the match is weak. The size field is filled for only some rows; it gives once, few, many or a size class.

clone size: .
V gene: TRBV5-1
CDR3 length: 15
D gene: TRBD1
J gene: TRBJ2-7
CDR3 protein: CASSETPGQGAVQYF
CDR3 DNA: TGCGCCAGCAGTGAAACACCGGGACAGGGGGCGGTGCAGTACTTC

clone size: .
V gene: TRBV30
CDR3 length: 14
D gene: TRBD2
J gene: TRBJ2-1
CDR3 protein: CAWTLGLAGAEQFF
CDR3 DNA: TGTGCCTGGACCCTCGGACTAGCGGGGGCTGAGCAGTTCTTC

clone size: .
V gene: TRBV6-2/TRBV6-3
CDR3 length: 11
D gene: .
J gene: TRBJ1-2
CDR3 protein: CASSNTGSYTF
CDR3 DNA: TGTGCCAGCAGCAATACAGGGAGCTACACCTTC

clone size: .
V gene: TRBV6-1
CDR3 length: 19
D gene: TRBD2
J gene: TRBJ2-1
CDR3 protein: CASSGTSGDVLTSYNEQFF
CDR3 DNA: TGTGCCAGCAGTGGGACTAGCGGGGATGTTTTAACTAGTTACAATGAGCAGTTCTTC

clone size: .
V gene: TRBV5-4
CDR3 length: 15
D gene: .
J gene: TRBJ2-3
CDR3 protein: CASSFGLRAGDTQYF
CDR3 DNA: TGTGCCAGCAGCTTCGGACTCCGAGCAGGAGATACGCAGTATTTT

clone size: .
V gene: TRBV6-6
CDR3 length: 15
D gene: TRBD1
J gene: TRBJ1-6
CDR3 protein: CASSYGDRVNSPLHF
CDR3 DNA: TGTGCCAGCAGTTACGGTGACAGGGTAAATTCACCCCTCCACTTT

clone size: .
V gene: TRBV28
CDR3 length: 14
D gene: .
J gene: TRBJ1-4
CDR3 protein: CASSLFHSGVGLFF
CDR3 DNA: TGTGCCAGCAGTTTATTTCACTCAGGGGTGGGACTGTTTTTT

clone size: .
V gene: TRBV21-1
CDR3 length: 16
D gene: .
J gene: TRBJ1-4
CDR3 protein: CASSKDREGTNEKLFF
CDR3 DNA: TGTGCCAGCAGCAAAGACAGGGAAGGAACTAATGAAAAACTGTTTTTT

clone size: .
V gene: TRBV5-6
CDR3 length: 15
D gene: .
J gene: TRBJ1-4
CDR3 protein: CASSLDPGPNEKLFF
CDR3 DNA: TGTGCCAGCAGCTTGGATCCAGGGCCAAATGAAAAACTGTTTTTT

clone size: .
V gene: TRBV19
CDR3 length: 15
D gene: TRBD1
J gene: TRBJ2-4
CDR3 protein: CASSTTGGSKNIQYF
CDR3 DNA: TGTGCCAGTAGTACGACAGGGGGGAGCAAAAACATTCAGTACTTC

clone size: few
V gene: TRBV24-1
CDR3 length: 14
D gene: .
J gene: TRBJ1-5
CDR3 protein: CATSAQGSGQPQHF
CDR3 DNA: TGTGCCACCAGTGCTCAGGGGAGCGGCCAGCCCCAGCATTTT

clone size: .
V gene: TRBV6-5
CDR3 length: 13
D gene: .
J gene: TRBJ1-1
CDR3 protein: CASREGPPGEAFF
CDR3 DNA: TGTGCCAGCAGGGAGGGACCGCCGGGGGAAGCTTTCTTT